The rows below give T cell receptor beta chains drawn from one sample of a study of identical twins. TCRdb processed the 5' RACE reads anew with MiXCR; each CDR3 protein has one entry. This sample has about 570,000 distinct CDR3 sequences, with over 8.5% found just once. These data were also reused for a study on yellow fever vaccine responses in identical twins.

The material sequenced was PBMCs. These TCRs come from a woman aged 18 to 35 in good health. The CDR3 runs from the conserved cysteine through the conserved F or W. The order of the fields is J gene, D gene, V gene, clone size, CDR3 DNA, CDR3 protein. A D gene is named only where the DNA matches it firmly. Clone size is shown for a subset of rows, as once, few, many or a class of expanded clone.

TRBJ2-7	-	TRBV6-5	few	TGTGCCAGCAGTTACGGGGTCGGGGGAGAAGCTTACGAGCAGTACTTC	CASSYGVGGEAYEQYF
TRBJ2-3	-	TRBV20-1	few	TGCAGTGCTAGAACTACTACAAGCACAGATACGCAGTATTTT	CSARTTTSTDTQYF
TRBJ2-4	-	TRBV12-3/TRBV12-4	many	TGTGCCAGCAGAGAGCTAGCCAAAAACATTCAGTACTTC	CASRELAKNIQYF
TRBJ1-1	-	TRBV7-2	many	TGTGCCAGCAGCTCTCAGGGTTTAAGCACTGAAGCTTTCTTT	CASSSQGLSTEAFF
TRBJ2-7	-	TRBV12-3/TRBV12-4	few	TGTGCCAGCAGTTTAGCTGGTGGGAGCTCCACTTTC	CASSLAGGSSTF
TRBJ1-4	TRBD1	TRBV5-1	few	TGCGCCAGCAGCGCCGGGACAGGACCAACTAATGAAAAACTGTTTTTT	CASSAGTGPTNEKLFF
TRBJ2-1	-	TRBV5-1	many	TGCGCCAGCAGCCGCCAGGTGAACAATGAGCAGTTCTTC	CASSRQVNNEQFF
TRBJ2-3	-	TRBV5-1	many	TGCGCCAGCAGCCCCTTCGACACCGCAGATACGCAGTATTTT	CASSPFDTADTQYF
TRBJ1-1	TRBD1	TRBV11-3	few	TGTGCCAGCAGCCCAGGACAGGGGATTGGGAACACTGAAGCTTTCTTT	CASSPGQGIGNTEAFF
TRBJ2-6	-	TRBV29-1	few	TGCAGCGTTGAAGATTCGACAGGCGTTAACTCTGGGGCCAACGTCCTGACTTTC	CSVEDSTGVNSGANVLTF
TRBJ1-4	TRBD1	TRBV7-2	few	TGTGCCAGCAGCTCAGGGGGTGGTAGGGGTGAAAAACTGTTTTTT	CASSSGGGRGEKLFF
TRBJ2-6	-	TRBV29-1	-	TGCAGCGTAAGGGATATTAGCCGTGGGGCCAACGTCCTGACTTTC	CSVRDISRGANVLTF
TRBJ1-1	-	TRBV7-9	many	TGTGCCAGCAGTCCGGACAGTAGGAACACTGAAGCTTTCTTT	CASSPDSRNTEAFF
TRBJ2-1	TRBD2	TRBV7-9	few	TGTGCCAGCGTCGAACCGGGACTAGCGGGAGCGGGTGAGCAGTTCTTC	CASVEPGLAGAGEQFF
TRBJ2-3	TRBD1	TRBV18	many	TGTGCCAGCTCACCACTGGGCTCCGGGACAGGGCACACAGATACGCAGTATTTT	CASSPLGSGTGHTDTQYF
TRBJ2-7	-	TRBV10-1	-	TGCGCCAGCAGTGAGTCGCCTACCGGGGACTACGAGCAGTACTTC	CASSESPTGDYEQYF
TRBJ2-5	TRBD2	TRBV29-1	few	TGCAGCGTTGAAGGTTGGACTAGCCTGGAGACCCAGTACTTC	CSVEGWTSLETQYF
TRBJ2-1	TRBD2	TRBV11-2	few	TGTGCCAGCAGCTTAGGGACTAGCGGCCTAGTGCAGTTCTTC	CASSLGTSGLVQFF